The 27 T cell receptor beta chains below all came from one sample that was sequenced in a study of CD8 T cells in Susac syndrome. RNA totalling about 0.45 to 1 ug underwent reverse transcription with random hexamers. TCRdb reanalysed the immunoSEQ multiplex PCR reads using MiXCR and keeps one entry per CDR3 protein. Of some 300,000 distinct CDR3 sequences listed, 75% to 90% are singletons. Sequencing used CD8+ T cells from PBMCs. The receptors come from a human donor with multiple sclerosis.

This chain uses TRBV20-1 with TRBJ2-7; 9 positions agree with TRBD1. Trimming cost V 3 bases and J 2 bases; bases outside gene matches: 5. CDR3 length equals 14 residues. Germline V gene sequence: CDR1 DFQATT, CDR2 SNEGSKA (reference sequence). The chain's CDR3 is CSARRDREPYEQYF. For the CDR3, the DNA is TGCAGTGCTAGGCGGGACAGGGAACCCTACGAGCAGTACTTC.

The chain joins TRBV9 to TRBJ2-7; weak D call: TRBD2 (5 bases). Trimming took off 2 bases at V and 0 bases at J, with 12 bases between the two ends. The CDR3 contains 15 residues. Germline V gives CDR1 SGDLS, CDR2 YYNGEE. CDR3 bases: TGTGCCAGCAGCGTCGGAGGCGCCACCTCCTACGAGCAGTACTTC. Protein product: CASSVGGATSYEQYF.

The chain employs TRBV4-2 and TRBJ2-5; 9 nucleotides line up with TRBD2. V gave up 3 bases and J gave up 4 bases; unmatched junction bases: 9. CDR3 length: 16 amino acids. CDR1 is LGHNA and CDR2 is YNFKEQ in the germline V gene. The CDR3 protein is CASSHPTQAGGETQYF. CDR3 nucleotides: TGTGCCAGCAGCCATCCTACCCAAGCGGGAGGAGAGACCCAGTACTTC.

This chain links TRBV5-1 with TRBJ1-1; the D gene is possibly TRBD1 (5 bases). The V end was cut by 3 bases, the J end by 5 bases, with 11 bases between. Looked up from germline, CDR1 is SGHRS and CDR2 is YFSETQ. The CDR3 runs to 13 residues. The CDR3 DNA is TGCGCCAGCAGCTCCGGACGGGGGACTGAAGCTTTCTTT. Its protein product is CASSSGRGTEAFF.

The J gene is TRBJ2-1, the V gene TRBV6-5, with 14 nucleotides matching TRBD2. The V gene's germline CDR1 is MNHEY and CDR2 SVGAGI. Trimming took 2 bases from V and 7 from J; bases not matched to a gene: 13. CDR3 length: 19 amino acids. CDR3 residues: CASSYPLVGTSGRVNEQFF. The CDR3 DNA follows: TGTGCCAGCAGTTACCCCTTAGTTGGGACTAGCGGGAGAGTGAATGAGCAGTTCTTC.

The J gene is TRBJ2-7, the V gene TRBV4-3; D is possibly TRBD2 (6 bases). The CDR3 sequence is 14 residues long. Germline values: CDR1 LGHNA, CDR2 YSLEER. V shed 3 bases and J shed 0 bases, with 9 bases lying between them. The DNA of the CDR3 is TGCGCCAGCAGCCAGGCGGGACTCTCCTACGAGCAGTACTTC. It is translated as CASSQAGLSYEQYF.

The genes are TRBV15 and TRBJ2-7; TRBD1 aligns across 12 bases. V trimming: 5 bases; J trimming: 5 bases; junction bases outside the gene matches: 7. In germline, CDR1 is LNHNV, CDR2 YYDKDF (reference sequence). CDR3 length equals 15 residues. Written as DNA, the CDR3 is TGTGCCACCAGCGGGGGACAGGGGGCAGAGAACGAGCAGTACTTC. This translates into CATSGGQGAENEQYF.

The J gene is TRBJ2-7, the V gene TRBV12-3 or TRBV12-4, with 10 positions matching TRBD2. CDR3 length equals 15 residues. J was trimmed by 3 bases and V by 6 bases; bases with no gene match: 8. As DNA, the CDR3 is TGTGCCAGCAGGGCCGGACTAGCGGCCGTCTACGAGCAGTACTTC. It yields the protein CASRAGLAAVYEQYF.

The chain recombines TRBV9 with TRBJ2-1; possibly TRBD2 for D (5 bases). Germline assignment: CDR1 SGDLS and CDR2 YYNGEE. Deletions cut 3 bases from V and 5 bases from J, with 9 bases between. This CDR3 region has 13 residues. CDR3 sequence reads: CASSDGINNEQFF. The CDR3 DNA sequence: TGTGCCAGCAGCGACGGGATAAACAATGAGCAGTTCTTC.

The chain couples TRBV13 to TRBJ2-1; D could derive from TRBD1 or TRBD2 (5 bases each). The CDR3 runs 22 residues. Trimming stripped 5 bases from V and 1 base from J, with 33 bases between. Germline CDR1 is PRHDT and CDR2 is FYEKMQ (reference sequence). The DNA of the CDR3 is TGTGCCAGCAGCACAAGGCTAGGAAGACAGACCTCACGGACTGTGTCCTACAATGAGCAGTTCTTC. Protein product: CASSTRLGRQTSRTVSYNEQFF.

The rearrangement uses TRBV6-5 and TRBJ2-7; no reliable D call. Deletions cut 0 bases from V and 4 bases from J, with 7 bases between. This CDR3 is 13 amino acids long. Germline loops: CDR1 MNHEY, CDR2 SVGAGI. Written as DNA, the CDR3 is TGTGCCAGCAGTTACTCGGGAAGGTACGAGCAGTACTTC. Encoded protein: CASSYSGRYEQYF.

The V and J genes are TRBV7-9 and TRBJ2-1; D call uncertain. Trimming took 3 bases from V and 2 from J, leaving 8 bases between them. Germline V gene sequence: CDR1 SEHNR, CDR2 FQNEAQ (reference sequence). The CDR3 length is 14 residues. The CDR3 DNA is TGTGCCAGCAGCTTGACTGGGGCCTACAATGAGCAGTTCTTC. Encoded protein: CASSLTGAYNEQFF.

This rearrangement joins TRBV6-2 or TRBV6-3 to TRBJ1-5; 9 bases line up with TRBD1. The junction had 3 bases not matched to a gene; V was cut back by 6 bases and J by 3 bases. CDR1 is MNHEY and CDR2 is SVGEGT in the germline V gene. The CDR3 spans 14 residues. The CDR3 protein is CASRDRGYNQPQHF. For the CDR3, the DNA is TGTGCCAGCAGAGACAGGGGGTACAATCAGCCCCAGCATTTT.

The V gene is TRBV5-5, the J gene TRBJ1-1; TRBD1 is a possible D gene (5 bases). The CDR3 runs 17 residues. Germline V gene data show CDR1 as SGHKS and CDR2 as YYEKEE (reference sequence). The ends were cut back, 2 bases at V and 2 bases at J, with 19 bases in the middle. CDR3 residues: CASSFPTQGGNNTEAFF. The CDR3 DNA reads TGTGCCAGCAGCTTCCCCACTCAGGGCGGGAACAACACTGAAGCTTTCTTT.

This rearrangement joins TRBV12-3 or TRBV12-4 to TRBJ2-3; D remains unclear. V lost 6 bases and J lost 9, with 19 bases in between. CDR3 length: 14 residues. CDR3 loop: CASSQPDQAQTQYF. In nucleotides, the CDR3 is TGTGCCAGCAGCCAACCCGACCAGGCACAAACGCAGTATTTT.

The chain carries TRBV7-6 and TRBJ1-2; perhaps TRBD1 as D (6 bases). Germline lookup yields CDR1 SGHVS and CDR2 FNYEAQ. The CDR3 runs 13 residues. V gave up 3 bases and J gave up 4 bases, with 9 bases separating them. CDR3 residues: CASSFLDSYGYTF. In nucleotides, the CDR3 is TGTGCCAGCAGCTTCCTGGACAGCTATGGCTACACCTTC. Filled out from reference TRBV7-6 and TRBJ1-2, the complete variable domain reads GAGVSQSPRYKVTKRGQDVALRCDPISGHVSLYWYRQALGQGPEFLTYFNYEAQQDKSGLPNDRFSAERPEGSISTLTIQRTEQRDSAMYRCASSFLDSYGYTFGSGTRLTVV.

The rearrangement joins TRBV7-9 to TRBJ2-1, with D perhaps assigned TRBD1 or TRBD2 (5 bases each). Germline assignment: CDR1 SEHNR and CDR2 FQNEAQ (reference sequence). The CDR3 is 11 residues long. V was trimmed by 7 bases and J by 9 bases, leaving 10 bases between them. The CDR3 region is CASTFGGEQFF. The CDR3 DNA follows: TGTGCCAGCACCTTTGGGGGTGAGCAGTTCTTC.

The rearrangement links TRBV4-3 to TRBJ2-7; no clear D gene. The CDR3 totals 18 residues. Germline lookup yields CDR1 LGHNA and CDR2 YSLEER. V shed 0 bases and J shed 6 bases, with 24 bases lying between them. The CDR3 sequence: CASSQEGPRSLTRTEQYF. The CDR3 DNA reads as TGCGCCAGCAGCCAAGAAGGTCCTAGGTCACTAACGAGGACCGAGCAGTACTTC.

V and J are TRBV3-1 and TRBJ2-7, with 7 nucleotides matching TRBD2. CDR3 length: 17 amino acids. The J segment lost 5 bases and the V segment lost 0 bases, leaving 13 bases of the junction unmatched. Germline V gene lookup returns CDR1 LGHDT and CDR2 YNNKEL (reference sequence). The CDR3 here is CASSQEGPRTGLHEQYF. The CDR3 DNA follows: TGTGCCAGCAGCCAAGAAGGCCCCCGGACGGGACTACACGAGCAGTACTTC.

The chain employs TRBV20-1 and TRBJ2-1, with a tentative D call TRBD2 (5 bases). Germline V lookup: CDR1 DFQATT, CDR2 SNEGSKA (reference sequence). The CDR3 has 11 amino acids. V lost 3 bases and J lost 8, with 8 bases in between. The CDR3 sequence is CSARAGYEQFF. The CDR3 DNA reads TGCAGTGCTAGGGCGGGCTATGAGCAGTTCTTC.

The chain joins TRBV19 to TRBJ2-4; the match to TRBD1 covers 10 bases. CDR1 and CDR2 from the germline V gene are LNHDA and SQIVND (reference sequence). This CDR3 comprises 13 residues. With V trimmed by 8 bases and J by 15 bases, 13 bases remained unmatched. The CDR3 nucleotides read TGTGCCAGTTCCCCGGGACAGGGGCATTCGGGGTACTTC. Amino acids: CASSPGQGHSGYF. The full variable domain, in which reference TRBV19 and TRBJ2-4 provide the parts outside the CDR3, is DGGITQSPKYLFRKEGQNVTLSCEQNLNHDAMYWYRQDPGQGLRLIYYSQIVNDFQKGDIAEGYSVSREKKESFPLTVTSAQKNPTAFYLCASSPGQGHSGYFGAGTRLSVL.

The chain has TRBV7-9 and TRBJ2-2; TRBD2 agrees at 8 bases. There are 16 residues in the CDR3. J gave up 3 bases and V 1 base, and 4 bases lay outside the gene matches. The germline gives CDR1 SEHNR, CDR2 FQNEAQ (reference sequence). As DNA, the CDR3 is TGTGCCAGCAGCTTAGGAGCGGGAGATTACACCGGGGAGCTGTTTTTT. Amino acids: CASSLGAGDYTGELFF.

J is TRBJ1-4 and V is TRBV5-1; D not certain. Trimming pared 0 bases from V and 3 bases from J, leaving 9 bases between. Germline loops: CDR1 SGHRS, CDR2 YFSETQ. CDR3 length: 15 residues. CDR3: CASSLDPPANEKLFF. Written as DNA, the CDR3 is TGCGCCAGCAGCTTGGATCCGCCAGCTAATGAAAAACTGTTTTTT.

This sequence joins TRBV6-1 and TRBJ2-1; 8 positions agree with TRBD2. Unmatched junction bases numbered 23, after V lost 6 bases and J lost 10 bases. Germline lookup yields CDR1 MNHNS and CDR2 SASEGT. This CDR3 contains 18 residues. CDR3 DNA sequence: TGTGCCAGCAGCACCAATCCGGGGACTAGTATCCAGCAAAAGGAGCAGTTCTTC. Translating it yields CASSTNPGTSIQQKEQFF.

The chain's CDR3 is CASSFSGGNEQFF. For the CDR3, the DNA is TGTGCCAGCAGCTTTAGCGGGGGCAATGAGCAGTTCTTC. The chain has TRBV3-1 and TRBJ2-1; TRBD2 matches 9 bases. The CDR3 loop spans 13 amino acids. With V trimmed by 5 bases and J by 6 bases, 2 bases remained unmatched. Germline V gene data show CDR1 as LGHDT and CDR2 as YNNKEL (reference sequence).

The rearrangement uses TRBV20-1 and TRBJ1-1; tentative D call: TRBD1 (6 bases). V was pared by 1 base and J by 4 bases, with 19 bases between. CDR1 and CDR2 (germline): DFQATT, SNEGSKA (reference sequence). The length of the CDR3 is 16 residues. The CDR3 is CSARATFGGRGTEAFF. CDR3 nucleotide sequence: TGCAGTGCTAGAGCCACGTTCGGGGGCCGGGGCACTGAAGCTTTCTTT.

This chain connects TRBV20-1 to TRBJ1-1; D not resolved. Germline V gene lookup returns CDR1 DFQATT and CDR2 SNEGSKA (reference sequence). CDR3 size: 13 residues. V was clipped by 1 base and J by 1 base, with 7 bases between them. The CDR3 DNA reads TGCAGTGCTAGAGTTTGGACGAACACTGAAGCTTTCTTT. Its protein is CSARVWTNTEAFF.